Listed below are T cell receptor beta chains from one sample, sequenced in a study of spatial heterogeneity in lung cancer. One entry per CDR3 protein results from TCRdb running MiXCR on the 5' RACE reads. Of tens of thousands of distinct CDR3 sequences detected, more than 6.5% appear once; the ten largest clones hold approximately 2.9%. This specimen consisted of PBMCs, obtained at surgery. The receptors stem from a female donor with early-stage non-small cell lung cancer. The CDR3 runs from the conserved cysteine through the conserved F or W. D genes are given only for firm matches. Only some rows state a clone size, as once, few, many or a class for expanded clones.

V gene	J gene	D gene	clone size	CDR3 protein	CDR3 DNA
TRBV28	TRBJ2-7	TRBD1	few	CASRADRNLYEQYF	TGTGCCAGCAGGGCGGACAGGAACCTATACGAGCAGTACTTC
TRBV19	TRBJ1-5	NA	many	CASTVRDSNQPQHF	TGTGCCAGTACCGTCAGGGATAGCAATCAGCCCCAGCATTTT
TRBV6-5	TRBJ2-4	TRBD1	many	CASSPGQGLSNIQYF	TGTGCCAGCAGCCCAGGACAGGGTCTATCCAACATTCAGTACTTC
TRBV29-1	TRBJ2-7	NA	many	CSAGQTQGDEQYF	TGCAGCGCGGGCCAAACCCAGGGAGACGAGCAGTACTTC
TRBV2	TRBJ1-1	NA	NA	CASSEFRSTEAFF	TGTGCCAGCAGTGAATTCCGGAGCACTGAAGCTTTCTTT
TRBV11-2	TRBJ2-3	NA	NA	CASSLQGPSQVAQYF	TGTGCCAGCAGCTTACAGGGGCCCTCACAGGTGGCGCAGTATTTT
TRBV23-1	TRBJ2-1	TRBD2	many	CASASGTRGNSSYNEQFF	TGCGCCAGCGCCTCCGGGACTAGGGGGAATAGCTCCTACAATGAGCAGTTCTTC
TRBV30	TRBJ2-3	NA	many	CAWSPAIGYTDTQYF	TGTGCCTGGAGTCCGGCGATCGGTTACACAGATACGCAGTATTTT
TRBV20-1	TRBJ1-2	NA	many	CSARKGRQGQRWYGYTF	TGCAGTGCTAGAAAGGGGCGGCAGGGCCAGAGGTGGTATGGCTACACCTTC
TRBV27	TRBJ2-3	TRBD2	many	CASSVTLAGVSSTDTQYF	TGTGCCAGCAGTGTCACACTAGCGGGGGTCTCTAGCACAGATACGCAGTATTTT
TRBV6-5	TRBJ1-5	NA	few	CASSYRVGQPQHF	TGTGCCAGCAGTTACAGGGTGGGTCAGCCCCAGCATTTT
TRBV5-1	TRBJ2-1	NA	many	CASSLVGGAGGYNEQFF	TGCGCCAGCAGCTTGGTCGGCGGGGCAGGGGGCTACAATGAGCAGTTCTTC
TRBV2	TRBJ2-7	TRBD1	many	CASRDSSYEQYF	TGTGCCAGCCGGGACAGCTCCTACGAGCAGTACTTC
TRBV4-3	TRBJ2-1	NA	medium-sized	CASSLRGTYNEQFF	TGCGCCAGCAGCCTAAGAGGGACTTACAATGAGCAGTTCTTC
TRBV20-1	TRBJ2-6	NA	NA	CSARGMVSGANVLTF	TGCAGTGCTAGAGGTATGGTCTCCGGGGCCAACGTCCTGACTTTC
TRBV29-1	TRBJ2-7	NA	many	CSVRTDYEQYF	TGCAGCGTTCGGACAGACTACGAGCAGTACTTC
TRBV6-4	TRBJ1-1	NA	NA	CASSDELGATEAFF	TGTGCCAGCAGTGACGAGTTGGGGGCCACTGAAGCTTTCTTT
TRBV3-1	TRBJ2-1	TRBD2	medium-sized	CASSQVLAGENNEQFF	TGTGCCAGCAGCCAAGTGCTAGCGGGGGAAAACAATGAGCAGTTCTTC
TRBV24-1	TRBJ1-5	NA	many	CATSESTGSNQPQHF	TGTGCCACCAGTGAGTCGACAGGTAGCAATCAGCCCCAGCATTTT
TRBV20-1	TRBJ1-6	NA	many	CSAQEPGHPNSPLHF	TGCAGTGCCCAAGAGCCGGGACACCCAAATTCACCCCTCCACTTT
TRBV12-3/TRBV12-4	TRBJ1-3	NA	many	CASSPFGGQGNTIYF	TGTGCCAGCAGCCCGTTCGGGGGGCAAGGAAACACCATATATTTT
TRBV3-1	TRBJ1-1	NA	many	CASSQVLRGTEAFF	TGTGCCAGCAGCCAAGTCTTGCGGGGCACTGAAGCTTTCTTT
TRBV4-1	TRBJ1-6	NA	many	CASSLVLDSPLHF	TGCGCCAGCAGCCTAGTACTGGATTCACCCCTCCACTTT
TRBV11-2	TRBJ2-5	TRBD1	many	CASSPITGVGRETQYF	TGTGCCAGCAGCCCGATCACAGGGGTGGGAAGGGAGACCCAGTACTTC
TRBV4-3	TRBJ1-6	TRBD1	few	CASSERTGYNSPLHF	TGCGCCAGCAGCGAAAGGACAGGTTATAATTCACCCCTCCACTTT
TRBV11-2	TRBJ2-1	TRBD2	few	CASSFRAAGDYDEQFF	TGTGCCAGCAGCTTTAGGGCGGCGGGGGATTACGATGAGCAGTTCTTC
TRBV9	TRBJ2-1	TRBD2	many	CASSVTSGGAFGEQFF	TGTGCCAGCAGCGTGACTAGCGGGGGGGCCTTCGGTGAGCAGTTCTTC
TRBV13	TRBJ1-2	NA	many	CASSRLGGIGYTF	TGTGCCAGCAGCAGACTCGGCGGAATTGGCTACACCTTC
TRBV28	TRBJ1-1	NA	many	CASSWDTEAFF	TGTGCCAGCAGTTGGGACACTGAAGCTTTCTTT
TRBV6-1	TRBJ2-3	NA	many	CASSDPPGTSTDTQYF	TGTGCCAGCAGTGACCCTCCTGGAACAAGCACAGATACGCAGTATTTT
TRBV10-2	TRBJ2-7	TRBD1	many	CASTGQGNEQYF	TGCGCCAGCACGGGACAGGGCAATGAGCAGTACTTC
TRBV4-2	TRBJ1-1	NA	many	CASSLLPAGQNTEAFF	TGTGCCAGCAGCCTCCTCCCGGCAGGTCAGAACACTGAAGCTTTCTTT
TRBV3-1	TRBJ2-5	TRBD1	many	CASGRGPETQYF	TGTGCCAGCGGCAGGGGGCCAGAGACCCAGTACTTC
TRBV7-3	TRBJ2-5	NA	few	CASSQNGETQYF	TGTGCCAGTTCCCAAAACGGAGAGACCCAGTACTTC
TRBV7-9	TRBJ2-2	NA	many	CASSLVESTGELFF	TGTGCCAGCAGCTTAGTAGAATCCACCGGGGAGCTGTTTTTT
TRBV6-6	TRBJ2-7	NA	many	CASSYGKGRYEQYF	TGTGCCAGCAGTTATGGGAAGGGAAGATACGAGCAGTACTTC
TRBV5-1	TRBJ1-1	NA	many	CASSTEVGTEAFF	TGCGCCAGCAGCACCGAAGTGGGCACTGAAGCTTTCTTT
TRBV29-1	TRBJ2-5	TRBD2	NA	CSVVFLAGAEETQYF	TGCAGCGTTGTCTTCCTAGCGGGGGCCGAAGAGACCCAGTACTTC
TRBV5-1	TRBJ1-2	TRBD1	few	CASSRRTGDSGYTF	TGCGCCAGCAGCCGAAGGACAGGGGACTCTGGCTACACCTTC
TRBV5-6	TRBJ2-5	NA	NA	CASSLLWTTRTQYF	TGTGCCAGCAGCTTGCTGTGGACTACGAGGACCCAGTACTTC
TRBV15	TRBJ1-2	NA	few	CATSRDSGVYGYTF	TGTGCCACCAGCAGAGATTCAGGGGTCTATGGCTACACCTTC
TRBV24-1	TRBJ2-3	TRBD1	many	CATSALPGQGEPDTQYF	TGTGCCACCAGTGCTCTGCCGGGACAGGGGGAGCCAGATACGCAGTATTTT
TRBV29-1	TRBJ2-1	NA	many	CSTYQGSYNEQFF	TGCAGCACATACCAAGGCTCCTACAATGAGCAGTTCTTC
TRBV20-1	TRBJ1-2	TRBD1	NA	CSARGSGGYGYTF	TGCAGTGCTAGGGGATCAGGGGGCTATGGCTACACCTTC
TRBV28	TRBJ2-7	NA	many	CASSPWGYEQYF	TGTGCCAGCTCCCCTTGGGGGTACGAGCAGTACTTC
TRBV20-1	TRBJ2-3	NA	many	CSAESGTDTQYF	TGCAGTGCTGAGAGCGGCACAGATACGCAGTATTTT
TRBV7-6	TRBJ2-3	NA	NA	CASSLSTPQGTDTQYF	TGTGCCAGCAGCTTGTCTACCCCACAGGGCACAGATACGCAGTATTTT
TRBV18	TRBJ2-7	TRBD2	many	CASSPTPHREGEQYF	TGTGCCAGCTCACCCACACCCCATCGGGAGGGCGAGCAGTACTTC
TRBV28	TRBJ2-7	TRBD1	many	CASSTPDRAAIEQYF	TGTGCCAGCAGTACGCCTGACAGGGCAGCTATCGAGCAGTACTTC
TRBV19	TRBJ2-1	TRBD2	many	CASSMSGGAYNEQFF	TGTGCCAGTAGTATGAGCGGGGGGGCCTACAATGAGCAGTTCTTC
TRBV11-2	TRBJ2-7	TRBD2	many	CASSLGLASREQYF	TGTGCCAGCAGCTTGGGACTAGCCTCACGCGAGCAGTACTTC
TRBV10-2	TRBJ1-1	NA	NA	CASSDRGPNTEAFF	TGCGCCAGCAGTGACCGGGGCCCAAACACTGAAGCTTTCTTT
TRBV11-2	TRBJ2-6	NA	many	CASTRDSGANVLTF	TGTGCCAGCACAAGAGACTCTGGGGCCAACGTCCTGACTTTC
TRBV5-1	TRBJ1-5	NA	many	CASSLGGTSNQPQHF	TGCGCCAGCAGCCTGGGAGGGACGAGCAATCAGCCCCAGCATTTT